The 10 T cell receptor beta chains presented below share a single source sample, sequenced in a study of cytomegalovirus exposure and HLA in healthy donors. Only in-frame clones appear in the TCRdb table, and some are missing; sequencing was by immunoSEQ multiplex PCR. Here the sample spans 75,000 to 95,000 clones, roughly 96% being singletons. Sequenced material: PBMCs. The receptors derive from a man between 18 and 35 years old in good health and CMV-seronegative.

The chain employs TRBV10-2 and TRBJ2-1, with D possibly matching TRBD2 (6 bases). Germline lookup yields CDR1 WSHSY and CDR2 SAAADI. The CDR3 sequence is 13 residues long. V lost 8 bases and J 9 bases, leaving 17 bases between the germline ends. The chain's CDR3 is CASDAGGIGEQFF. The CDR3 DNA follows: TGCGCCAGCGACGCGGGCGGGATAGGTGAGCAGTTCTTC.

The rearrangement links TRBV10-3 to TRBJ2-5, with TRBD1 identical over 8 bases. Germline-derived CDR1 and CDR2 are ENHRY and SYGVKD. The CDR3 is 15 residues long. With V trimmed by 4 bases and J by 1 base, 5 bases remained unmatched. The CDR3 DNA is TGTGCCATCAGTGTGGCAGGGGGCTCCCAAGAGACCCAGTACTTC. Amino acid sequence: CAISVAGGSQETQYF.

In DNA, the CDR3 is TGTGCCACCCTGGGATTGAAGGGAGCCACTGAAGCTTTCTTT. Its protein is CATLGLKGATEAFF. The chain carries TRBV6-5 and TRBJ1-1; D gene ambiguous. The CDR3 has 14 residues. Trimming stripped 10 bases from V and 4 bases from J, with 19 bases between. CDR1 and CDR2 from the germline V gene are MNHEY and SVGAGI.

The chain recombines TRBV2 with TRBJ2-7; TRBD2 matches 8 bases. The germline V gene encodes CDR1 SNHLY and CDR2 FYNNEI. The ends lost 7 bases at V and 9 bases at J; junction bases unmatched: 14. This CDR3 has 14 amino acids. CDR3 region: CASTKRESIRVQYV. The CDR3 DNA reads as TGTGCCAGCACCAAGCGGGAGAGTATCAGGGTGCAGTACGTC.

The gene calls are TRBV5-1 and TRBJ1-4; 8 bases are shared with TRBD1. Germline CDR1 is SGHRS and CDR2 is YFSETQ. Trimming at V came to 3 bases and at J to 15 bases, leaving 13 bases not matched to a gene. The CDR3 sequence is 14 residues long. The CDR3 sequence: CASSSDRASGGLFF. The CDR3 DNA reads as TGCGCCAGCAGCTCGGACAGGGCGTCCGGGGGGTTGTTTTTT. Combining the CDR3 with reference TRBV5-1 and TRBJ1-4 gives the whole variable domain KAGVTQTPRYLIKTRGQQVTLSCSPISGHRSVSWYQQTPGQGLQFLFEYFSETQRNKGNFPGRFSGRQFSNSRSEMNVSTLELGDSALYLCASSSDRASGGLFFGSGTQLSVL.

The chain's CDR3 is CASSQGTSGGGKTQYF. CDR3 coding DNA: TGCGCCAGCAGCCAGGGGACTAGCGGGGGAGGAAAGACCCAGTACTTC. The rearrangement uses TRBV5-1 and TRBJ2-5; 14 bases are a match to TRBD2. J gave up 6 bases and V 4 bases, and 8 bases lay outside the gene matches. From germline, CDR1 is SGHRS and CDR2 YFSETQ. The CDR3 length is 16 residues.

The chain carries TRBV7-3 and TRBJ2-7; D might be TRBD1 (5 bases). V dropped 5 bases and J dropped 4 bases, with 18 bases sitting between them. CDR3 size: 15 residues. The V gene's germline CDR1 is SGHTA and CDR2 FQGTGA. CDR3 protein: CASSPYSVAGYEQYF. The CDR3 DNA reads TGTGCCAGCAGCCCCTACTCCGTTGCAGGGTACGAGCAGTACTTC.

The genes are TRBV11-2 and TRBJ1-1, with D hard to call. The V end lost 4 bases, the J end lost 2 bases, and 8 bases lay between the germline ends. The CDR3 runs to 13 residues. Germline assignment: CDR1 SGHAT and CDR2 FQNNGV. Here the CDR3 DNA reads TGTGCCAGCAGCTGGCCGGGAAACACTGAAGCTTTCTTT. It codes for CASSWPGNTEAFF.

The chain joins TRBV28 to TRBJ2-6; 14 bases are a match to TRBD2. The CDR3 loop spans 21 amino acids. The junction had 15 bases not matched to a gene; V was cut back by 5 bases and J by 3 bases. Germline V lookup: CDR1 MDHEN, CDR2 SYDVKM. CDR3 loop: CASSPERTSGRRPFGANVLTF. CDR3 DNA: TGTGCCAGCAGTCCCGAACGGACTAGCGGGAGGAGGCCTTTTGGGGCCAACGTCCTGACTTTC.

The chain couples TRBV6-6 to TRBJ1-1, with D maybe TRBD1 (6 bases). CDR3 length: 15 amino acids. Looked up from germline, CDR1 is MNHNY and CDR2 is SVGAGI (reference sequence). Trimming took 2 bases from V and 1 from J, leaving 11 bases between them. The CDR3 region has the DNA TGTGCCAGCAGTTACCCGGGACATTCGAACACTGAAGCTTTCTTT. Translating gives CASSYPGHSNTEAFF.